Listed here are 2 T cell receptor beta chains from one sample, sequenced in a study of shared clonotypes between healthy human individuals. The naive CD8 fraction comprised CD45RO-negative cells positively selected for CCR7 and excluded terminally differentiated effector memory CD45RA+ cells. Here immunoSEQ multiplex PCR was the method, and the copy in TCRdb shows in-frame clones only, minus some. The sample includes millions of clones, roughly 95% of them seen just once. The sequencing sample was made of naive CD8+ T cells sorted from blood. All receptors come from a man younger than 35 in good health.

This clone has only a few counts. In the same sample, other DNA sequences code for this CDR3. The CDR3 bases are TGTGCCAGCAGTTTAAGGGGCTCCTACGAGCAGTACTTC. This sequence encodes CASSLRGSYEQYF. The chain combines TRBV27 with TRBJ2-7, with a tentative D call TRBD1 (5 bases). The CDR3 totals 13 residues. Germline CDR1 MNHEY, CDR2 SMNVEV (reference sequence). The V end was cut by 2 bases, the J end by 0 bases, with 5 bases between.

Only one count was recorded for this clone. This chain uses TRBV6-1 with TRBJ2-7; 8 bases map to TRBD2. The CDR3 has 15 amino acids. The V gene end was trimmed by 2 bases and the J gene end by 4 bases; junction bases not matched to a gene: 7. Looked up from germline, CDR1 is MNHNS and CDR2 is SASEGT. The DNA for the CDR3 is TGTGCCAGCAGTGAATGGGGCGGGGGGATATACGAGCAGTACTTC. Protein product: CASSEWGGGIYEQYF.